This is a list of T cell receptor beta chains from one sample in a study of T cell responses to AZD1222 COVID-19 vaccine. Repertoires were generated with immunoSEQ multiplex PCR, while TCRdb's copy carries only in-frame clones and drops some. The table has tens of thousands of clones, around 90% seen once. This material consisted of peripheral blood, taken on day 0 of AZD1222 vaccination. All receptors derive from an adult in good health. Both conserved end residues are part of each CDR3. Fields, in order: CDR3 length, J gene, V gene, CDR3 protein.

16,TRBJ2-2,TRBV4-3,CASSQGVGQNTGELFF
12,TRBJ2-7,TRBV6-6,CASSYVNYEQYF
14,TRBJ2-1,TRBV29-1,CSVEGGTNYNEQFF
16,TRBJ2-3,TRBV3-1/TRBV3-2,CASSHWGLAGTDTQYF
14,TRBJ1-6,TRBV7-9,CASSLRIGGSPLHF
14,TRBJ1-6,TRBV27,CASSFRRESPSLHF
15,TRBJ2-2,TRBV6-9,CASTLGRQRTGELFF
14,TRBJ1-2,TRBV15,CATSRDLIAYGYTF
13,TRBJ2-2,TRBV12-3/TRBV12-4,CAAGLAYTGELFF
14,TRBJ1-1,TRBV5-1,CASSLRGRGTEAFF
16,TRBJ2-7,TRBV11-2,CASSYNLAGAWREQYF
14,TRBJ1-2,TRBV4-3,CASSQHTGDHGYTF
15,TRBJ1-2,TRBV27,CASSLRQGWDYGYTF
15,TRBJ1-1,TRBV11-2,CASSLDSETLPEAFF
15,TRBJ1-4,TRBV5-6,CASSPKGGLGEKLFF
15,TRBJ1-4,TRBV4-1,CASSREGGTNEKLFF
16,TRBJ1-2,TRBV7-8,CASSLFRQGANYGYTF
15,TRBJ2-2,TRBV11-3,CASTTSGGDTGELFF
15,TRBJ1-2,TRBV5-4,CASSLAGDTYYGYTF
15,TRBJ1-2,TRBV15,CATSREGQGRYGYTF
13,TRBJ1-6,TRBV2,CASTPGYNSPLHF
14,TRBJ2-5,TRBV5-5,CASSVRTGDETQYF
12,TRBJ2-1,TRBV30,CAWILSGDEQFF
16,TRBJ2-4,TRBV21-1,CASTLAGHLAKNIQYF
18,TRBJ2-1,TRBV5-8,CASSPPMGGFSSYNEQFF
16,TRBJ2-2,TRBV18,CASSPLGGGGTGELFF
13,TRBJ2-1,TRBV29-1,CSVGSGYYNEQFF
12,TRBJ1-2,TRBV29-1,CSAGAGAVGYTF
13,TRBJ1-1,TRBV27,CASSDRGGTEAFF
15,TRBJ2-3,TRBV6-5,CASIRRREGTDTQYF
13,TRBJ2-3,TRBV2,CASSGQVPTIQYF
15,TRBJ1-1,TRBV10-3,CAISDSRTGTTEAFF
15,TRBJ1-2,TRBV6-5,CASSYGGETNYGYTF
15,TRBJ2-7,TRBV12-5,CASGPPQISSYEQYF
15,TRBJ2-7,TRBV6-5,CASSETSGGSYEQYF
12,TRBJ1-3,TRBV12-3/TRBV12-4,CASSLNRDAIYF
13,TRBJ2-1,TRBV2,CASAGTDYNEQFF
14,TRBJ2-7,TRBV3-1/TRBV3-2,CASSQGIHDYEQYF
15,TRBJ2-2,TRBV27,CASSLSIGNTGELFF
13,TRBJ1-1,TRBV25-1,CASRSLRGTEAFF
16,TRBJ2-2,TRBV2,CASSDMAGTSTGELFF
12,TRBJ2-2,TRBV24-1,CASSNRVGELFF
15,TRBJ2-2,TRBV6-5,CASIAGTLESGELFF
16,TRBJ1-5,TRBV7-2,CASSLNGGFSNQPQHF
17,TRBJ2-5,TRBV4-1,CASSQAGGLVPRETQYF
16,TRBJ2-1,TRBV27,CASSSAGRAGRNEQFF
19,TRBJ2-6,TRBV15,CATSRGGQGLFSGANVLTF
11,TRBJ1-1,TRBV29-1,CSVVTPRLAFF
12,TRBJ1-1,TRBV7-2,CASSLVWTEAFF